The rows below give T cell receptor beta chains drawn from one sample of a study of T cell responses to AZD1222 COVID-19 vaccine. Clones were read by immunoSEQ multiplex PCR, and TCRdb kept only the in-frame ones, dropping some. The sample yields 250,000 to 300,000 clones, 90% to 95% seen once. The source was peripheral blood, collected 28 days after the second AZD1222 dose. These receptors all come from an adult who received the AZD1222 COVID-19 vaccine. The CDR3 runs from the conserved cysteine through the conserved F or W. The D gene is left open where the match is weak. Some rows have no size entry. The others give once, few or many, or a class for an expanded clone.

v_call: TRBV7-2
clone_size: -
j_call: TRBJ2-5
d_call: TRBD2
cdr3_aa: CASRPWGGRTQETQYF
cdr3_nt: TGTGCCAGCAGACCATGGGGGGGGAGGACCCAAGAGACCCAGTACTTC

v_call: TRBV3-1/TRBV3-2
clone_size: -
j_call: TRBJ1-1
d_call: -
cdr3_aa: CASSQVSRPNTEAFF
cdr3_nt: TGTGCCAGCAGCCAAGTATCCAGGCCTAACACTGAAGCTTTCTTT

v_call: TRBV5-4
clone_size: once
j_call: TRBJ1-3
d_call: -
cdr3_aa: CASSLGQGRNGPGNTIYF
cdr3_nt: TGTGCCAGCAGCTTGGGGCAGGGGAGGAACGGTCCTGGAAACACCATATATTTT

v_call: TRBV18
clone_size: -
j_call: TRBJ1-4
d_call: -
cdr3_aa: CASSHPGQLEKLFF
cdr3_nt: TGTGCCAGCTCACACCCGGGACAACTTGAAAAACTGTTTTTT

v_call: TRBV2
clone_size: -
j_call: TRBJ1-2
d_call: -
cdr3_aa: CASNAPSYGYTF
cdr3_nt: TGTGCCAGCAATGCACCGAGCTATGGCTACACCTTC

v_call: TRBV2
clone_size: -
j_call: TRBJ1-5
d_call: -
cdr3_aa: CASSESSSNQPQHF
cdr3_nt: TGTGCCAGCAGTGAATCAAGTAGCAATCAGCCCCAGCATTTT

v_call: TRBV28
clone_size: -
j_call: TRBJ2-7
d_call: -
cdr3_aa: CASKVGGASSYEQYF
cdr3_nt: TGTGCCAGCAAGGTAGGGGGAGCTAGCTCCTACGAGCAGTACTTC

v_call: TRBV6-5
clone_size: -
j_call: TRBJ1-6
d_call: -
cdr3_aa: CASSLRGSLDSPLHF
cdr3_nt: TGTGCCAGCAGCCTGCGGGGGAGCCTAGATTCACCCCTCCACTTT

v_call: TRBV25-1
clone_size: -
j_call: TRBJ1-4
d_call: -
cdr3_aa: CASSDELVGEKLFF
cdr3_nt: TGTGCCAGCAGTGACGAGTTGGTGGGCGAAAAACTGTTTTTT

v_call: TRBV6-2/TRBV6-3
clone_size: -
j_call: TRBJ2-1
d_call: -
cdr3_aa: CASSYTTGYNEQFF
cdr3_nt: TGTGCCAGCAGTTACACGACAGGCTATAATGAGCAGTTCTTC

v_call: TRBV30
clone_size: -
j_call: TRBJ2-7
d_call: -
cdr3_aa: CAWSVRRLSSYEQYF
cdr3_nt: TGTGCCTGGAGTGTAAGGCGGTTGAGCTCCTACGAGCAGTACTTC

v_call: TRBV5-4
clone_size: -
j_call: TRBJ1-6
d_call: -
cdr3_aa: CASSLDSDSHNSPLHF
cdr3_nt: TGTGCCAGCAGCTTGGATTCGGACAGCCATAATTCACCCCTCCACTTT

v_call: TRBV2
clone_size: -
j_call: TRBJ2-1
d_call: -
cdr3_aa: CASSGRYNEQFF
cdr3_nt: TGTGCCAGCAGTGGTCGTTACAATGAGCAGTTCTTC

v_call: TRBV6-2/TRBV6-3
clone_size: -
j_call: TRBJ2-5
d_call: -
cdr3_aa: CASSTPTDGKTQYF
cdr3_nt: TGTGCCAGCAGTACCCCCACGGACGGGAAGACCCAGTACTTC

v_call: TRBV27
clone_size: -
j_call: TRBJ2-2
d_call: -
cdr3_aa: CASSLGRGTNTGELFF
cdr3_nt: TGTGCCAGCAGTTTAGGGCGGGGTACGAACACCGGGGAGCTGTTTTTT

v_call: TRBV6-5
clone_size: -
j_call: TRBJ2-7
d_call: -
cdr3_aa: CASSYRGRGGYEQYF
cdr3_nt: TGTGCCAGCAGTTACAGGGGCAGGGGCGGGTACGAGCAGTACTTC

v_call: TRBV19
clone_size: once
j_call: TRBJ1-5
d_call: -
cdr3_aa: CASSLDADRPQHF
cdr3_nt: TGTGCCAGTAGTCTGGATGCCGACAGACCCCAGCATTTT

v_call: TRBV2
clone_size: -
j_call: TRBJ2-7
d_call: -
cdr3_aa: CASSAGIIAREQYF
cdr3_nt: TGTGCCAGCAGTGCAGGTATAATAGCTAGGGAGCAGTACTTC

v_call: TRBV5-1
clone_size: once
j_call: TRBJ2-5
d_call: TRBD2
cdr3_aa: CASSPDGRGGALETQYF
cdr3_nt: TGCGCCAGCAGCCCCGATGGGCGCGGGGGGGCCCTTGAGACCCAGTACTTC

v_call: TRBV28
clone_size: -
j_call: TRBJ2-7
d_call: -
cdr3_aa: CASGSADSQIEQYF
cdr3_nt: TGTGCCAGCGGCTCGGCGGACAGTCAAATCGAGCAGTACTTC

v_call: TRBV7-2
clone_size: -
j_call: TRBJ2-7
d_call: TRBD1
cdr3_aa: CASSDRGLGQYF
cdr3_nt: TGTGCCAGCAGCGACAGGGGGCTAGGGCAGTACTTC

v_call: TRBV23-1
clone_size: -
j_call: TRBJ1-6
d_call: TRBD1
cdr3_aa: CASSQSPDRGLQLSSYNSPLHF
cdr3_nt: TGCGCCAGCAGTCAATCACCCGACAGGGGGCTTCAACTAAGCTCCTATAATTCACCCCTCCACTTT

v_call: TRBV6-5
clone_size: -
j_call: TRBJ2-7
d_call: TRBD1
cdr3_aa: CALSRDSPYEQYF
cdr3_nt: TGTGCACTATCCCGGGACAGCCCCTACGAGCAGTACTTC

v_call: TRBV12-3/TRBV12-4
clone_size: -
j_call: TRBJ2-7
d_call: -
cdr3_aa: CASSSLSYEQYF
cdr3_nt: TGTGCCAGCAGTTCCCTCTCCTACGAGCAGTACTTC

v_call: TRBV13
clone_size: -
j_call: TRBJ2-5
d_call: -
cdr3_aa: CASSSGLGEETQYF
cdr3_nt: TGTGCCAGCAGCTCGGGACTGGGGGAAGAGACCCAGTACTTC

v_call: TRBV4-1
clone_size: few
j_call: TRBJ2-1
d_call: -
cdr3_aa: CASSQARDYNEQFF
cdr3_nt: TGCGCCAGCAGCCAAGCCCGGGACTACAATGAGCAGTTCTTC

v_call: TRBV2
clone_size: -
j_call: TRBJ1-1
d_call: -
cdr3_aa: CASSSGLRGTEAFF
cdr3_nt: TGTGCCAGCAGTTCCGGGCTACGGGGCACTGAAGCTTTCTTT

v_call: TRBV7-2
clone_size: -
j_call: TRBJ2-1
d_call: TRBD2
cdr3_aa: CASSLAPSGVNEQFF
cdr3_nt: TGTGCCAGCAGCTTAGCGCCTAGCGGGGTAAATGAGCAGTTCTTC

v_call: TRBV28
clone_size: -
j_call: TRBJ2-1
d_call: -
cdr3_aa: CGSTSYNEQFF
cdr3_nt: TGCGGCTCCACTTCATACAATGAGCAGTTCTTC

v_call: TRBV18
clone_size: -
j_call: TRBJ2-7
d_call: TRBD1
cdr3_aa: CASSQTQGAYEQYF
cdr3_nt: TGTGCCAGCTCACAGACCCAGGGGGCCTACGAGCAGTACTTC

v_call: TRBV7-3
clone_size: once
j_call: TRBJ1-1
d_call: TRBD1
cdr3_aa: CASSLGGQGTEAFF
cdr3_nt: TGTGCCAGCAGCTTAGGGGGACAGGGCACTGAAGCTTTCTTT

v_call: TRBV18
clone_size: -
j_call: TRBJ1-3
d_call: -
cdr3_aa: CASSLTGRVSGNTIYF
cdr3_nt: TGTGCCAGCTCACTCACGGGACGGGTCTCTGGAAACACCATATATTTT

v_call: TRBV27
clone_size: once
j_call: TRBJ2-1
d_call: -
cdr3_aa: CASSPRRQADNEQFF
cdr3_nt: TGTGCCAGCAGTCCCCGTCGGCAGGCCGACAATGAGCAGTTCTTC

v_call: TRBV5-1
clone_size: -
j_call: TRBJ1-1
d_call: -
cdr3_aa: CASSLTGQNTEAFF
cdr3_nt: TGCGCCAGCAGCTTGACGGGGCAGAACACTGAAGCTTTCTTT

v_call: TRBV28
clone_size: -
j_call: TRBJ1-2
d_call: -
cdr3_aa: CASSQPVPYGYTF
cdr3_nt: TGTGCCAGCAGTCAACCGGTCCCCTATGGCTACACCTTC

v_call: TRBV18
clone_size: -
j_call: TRBJ2-5
d_call: -
cdr3_aa: CASSPTDTQYQETQYF
cdr3_nt: TGTGCCAGCTCACCAACGGACACCCAGTACCAAGAGACCCAGTACTTC

v_call: TRBV5-1
clone_size: once
j_call: TRBJ2-7
d_call: -
cdr3_aa: CASSPLQGTYEQYF
cdr3_nt: TGCGCCAGCAGCCCACTACAGGGAACCTACGAGCAGTACTTC

v_call: TRBV11-2
clone_size: -
j_call: TRBJ1-1
d_call: TRBD1
cdr3_aa: CASSLELGQKRTEAFF
cdr3_nt: TGTGCCAGCAGCTTAGAGTTGGGACAGAAAAGGACTGAAGCTTTCTTT

v_call: TRBV7-6
clone_size: -
j_call: TRBJ2-2
d_call: -
cdr3_aa: CASRPQGGGGELFF
cdr3_nt: TGTGCCAGCAGACCCCAGGGGGGTGGCGGGGAGCTGTTTTTT

v_call: TRBV11-1
clone_size: -
j_call: TRBJ1-5
d_call: -
cdr3_aa: CASSTGSQPQHF
cdr3_nt: TGTGCCAGCAGCACAGGGAGTCAGCCCCAGCATTTT

v_call: TRBV13
clone_size: -
j_call: TRBJ2-5
d_call: -
cdr3_aa: CASSLAQNQETQYF
cdr3_nt: TGTGCCAGCAGCTTAGCACAGAACCAAGAGACCCAGTACTTC

v_call: TRBV7-2
clone_size: -
j_call: TRBJ2-1
d_call: TRBD2
cdr3_aa: CASSLAGLAYNEQFF
cdr3_nt: TGTGCCAGCAGCTTGGCGGGACTAGCTTACAATGAGCAGTTCTTC

v_call: TRBV27
clone_size: -
j_call: TRBJ2-7
d_call: -
cdr3_aa: CASSLWGGAEYEQYF
cdr3_nt: TGTGCCAGCAGTTTATGGGGGGGGGCGGAGTACGAGCAGTACTTC

v_call: TRBV28
clone_size: once
j_call: TRBJ1-2
d_call: -
cdr3_aa: CASSSTARPPYGYTF
cdr3_nt: TGTGCCAGCAGCTCGACGGCCCGACCACCCTATGGCTACACCTTC

v_call: TRBV5-1
clone_size: -
j_call: TRBJ2-2
d_call: -
cdr3_aa: CASSLEVTGELFF
cdr3_nt: TGCGCCAGCAGCTTGGAAGTAACCGGGGAGCTGTTTTTT

v_call: TRBV19
clone_size: once
j_call: TRBJ1-2
d_call: TRBD1
cdr3_aa: CASMDIGTGISYGYTF
cdr3_nt: TGTGCCAGTATGGACATCGGGACAGGGATAAGCTATGGCTACACCTTC

v_call: TRBV28
clone_size: -
j_call: TRBJ2-1
d_call: TRBD2
cdr3_aa: CASSLPSSGNYNEQFF
cdr3_nt: TGTGCCAGCAGTCTCCCCTCTAGCGGGAACTACAATGAGCAGTTCTTC